The clone carrying this T cell receptor beta chain was seen only once. Its antigen remains unknown. This sample was included in a study of CD8 T cells in ankylosing spondylitis. Findings of the study overall: A TCR beta motif made of roughly eight highly homologous variants seemed typical of ankylosing spondylitis blood.

In germline, CDR1 is SGHVS, CDR2 FQNEAQ. Trimming left V 2 bases short and J 8 bases short, with 8 bases between. This CDR3 contains 12 residues. TCRdb used MiXCR to reprocess the 5' RACE reads, holding one entry per CDR3 protein. Among about 39,000 distinct CDR3 sequences listed, around 10% were seen once. Input material: blood, either unsorted or a sorted T cell fraction (not recorded which). V is TRBV7-8 and J is TRBJ2-3; D not resolved. This clonotype originated in a male donor with ankylosing spondylitis or in good health (not recorded which). The CDR3 region has the DNA TGTGCCAGCAGCTTACCCCTGGGTACGCAGTATTTT. It yields the protein CASSLPLGTQYF.